This TCR beta chain was identified in a study of identical twins. Study-wide points: Abundant cord blood beta clonotypes carried fewer insertions; memory repertoires showed none.

This clonotype was seen a few times. Its antigen remains unknown. The CDR3 runs 17 residues. After removal of 1 base from V and 0 bases from J, the junction contained 5 bases not matched to a gene. Germline CDR1 SEHNR, CDR2 FQNEAQ (reference sequence). A template switching step contributed a universal primer site, while unique molecular identifiers were present in the cDNA. TCRdb ran MiXCR on the 5' RACE reads and lists one entry per CDR3 protein. The data contain around 490,000 distinct CDR3 sequences, approximately 14% of them seen just once; the ten biggest clones take up about 0.47%. This same sample was also part of a study on yellow fever vaccine responses in identical twins.

The chain uses TRBV7-9 and TRBJ2-7; TRBD2 agrees at 11 bases. The TCR originated in a woman under 30 in good health. The specimen sequenced was CD4+ T cells sorted from blood. In DNA form, the CDR3 reads TGTGCCAGCAGCTTAGGCCTAGCGGGAGGAGGCTCCTACGAGCAGTACTTC. It yields the protein CASSLGLAGGGSYEQYF.